This TCR beta chain was captured in a study of T cell clusters in autoimmune cytopenias. The study's findings and limits: Comparing secondary cytopenia with chronic lymphocytic leukemia showed no cluster-lack signature, apparently masked by lymphoma repertoire. Physiological T cell clusters of healthy donors were apparently absent in primary autoimmune cytopenia patients. Exclusive TRB clusters were 2.5 to 3.5-fold more numerous in healthy donors than in active autoimmune hepatitis.

Each sample's input was about 250 ng genomic DNA, some 40,000 genome equivalents. CDR3 size: 13 residues. The V gene's germline CDR1 is DFQATT and CDR2 SNEGSKA (reference sequence). One tube held mixed TRB-A and TRB-B primer pools for touch-down PCR. From the multiplex PCR reads, TCRdb lists one entry per CDR3 protein and no DNA. The sample includes around 2,500 distinct CDR3 sequences. Remarks on this clonotype: Antigen: not known.

This sequence was found in a human donor with an autoimmune cytopenia or autoimmune hepatitis (not recorded which). The material sequenced was peripheral blood. The chain links TRBV20-1 to TRBJ2-5; there is no DNA to check the TCRdb D call of TRBD2. The chain's CDR3 is CSARDEGSETQYF.